This record covers a single T cell receptor beta chain. This specimen comes from a study of blood T cell repertoires in COVID-19. Study background: T cells, B-cell-depleted T cells, or PBMCs provided the cDNA or gDNA that served as material.

The CDR3 has 14 amino acids. V gave up 0 bases and J gave up 0 bases, with 6 bases separating them. In germline, CDR1 is SGHRS, CDR2 YFSETQ. Assay: immunoSEQ multiplex PCR; the TCRdb copy retains only in-frame clones and omits some. The repertoire holds tens of thousands of clones, with about 89% as singletons. The V gene is TRBV5-1, the J gene TRBJ1-1; D gene ambiguous. The specimen was peripheral blood. The receptor was isolated from a man between 60 and 75 years old with acute or convalescent COVID-19. In DNA form, the CDR3 reads TGCGCCAGCAGCTTGGGAGTCATGAACACTGAAGCTTTCTTT. Amino acid sequence: CASSLGVMNTEAFF.